The clone carrying this T cell receptor (beta chain) has more than one count but fewer than ten. Its specificity is unknown. The data belong to a study of cytomegalovirus exposure and HLA in healthy donors. Study-wide points: A later analysis reportedly found fewer N-insertions in an Asian-associated ancestry cluster than the roughly 670-donor mean. Despite most TCR sequences being rare, some public TCRs occurred in many donors.

Germline-derived CDR1 and CDR2 are SGHTA and FQGNSA. Trimming removed 5 bases at V and 3 bases at J, with 11 bases between. The CDR3 loop spans 14 amino acids. 13 Jbeta primers and 60 Vbeta primers were used for the PCR. Measured with immunoSEQ multiplex PCR; TCRdb has only the in-frame clones, and not every one. This table has approximately 130,000 clones, about three quarters appearing once. V is TRBV7-2 and J is TRBJ2-1, with D perhaps matching TRBD2 (7 bases). Sequencing input: PBMCs. The sequence came from a human donor in good health. As DNA, the CDR3 is TGTGCCAGCAGCCGCGGGGGCGGCTACAATGAGCAGTTCTTC. Protein product: CASSRGGGYNEQFF.